This entry describes one T cell receptor (beta chain). Per the authors' pipeline: For nucleated cells, counts were estimated from reference gene primer amplification. Method: immunoSEQ multiplex PCR; TCRdb's copy keeps in-frame clones and lacks some. The V and J calls and clone size were taken over from that table, and D and trimming were inferred from the DNA. The top ten hold roughly 15% of the sample, which has tens of thousands of clones, approximately 86% seen once. The data originate from a study of blood T cell repertoires in COVID-19. There are 16 residues in the CDR3. Trimming removed 2 bases from V and 6 bases from J; junction bases left unmatched: 9. In germline, CDR1 is MNHEY, CDR2 SVGAGI.

The gene calls are TRBV6-5 and TRBJ2-2; 7 bases agree with TRBD1. This TCR derives from a human donor in a cohort sampled during active COVID-19. Specimen: peripheral blood. CDR3 nucleotides: TGTGCCAGCAGTTACCGGATAGGGGGCGCCGCCGGGGAGCTGTTTTTT. It specifies CASSYRIGGAAGELFF.